One sample yielded the 16 T cell receptor beta chains listed below, sequenced in a study of human CD8 memory T cell subsets. Scientists made TCR beta libraries using UMI-labeled 5' RACE. TCRdb reworked the 5' RACE reads into one entry per CDR3 protein, no DNA. The sample has more than 10,000 distinct CDR3 sequences. The sample consisted of CD8+ T cells from PBMCs. These receptors came from a human donor in good health.

The J gene is TRBJ2-2, the V gene TRBV29-1. The CDR3 consists of 11 residues. Germline V CDR1 and CDR2: SQVTM, ANQGSEA. The CDR3 loop is CSVEPCGELFF.

V is TRBV7-9 and J is TRBJ1-1. Germline-derived CDR1 and CDR2 are SEHNR and FQNEAQ (reference sequence). There are 13 residues in the CDR3. The CDR3 loop is CASSLVERTEAFF.

The chain has TRBV28 and TRBJ2-5; with no DNA, the TCRdb D assignment of TRBD2 cannot be verified. The length of the CDR3 is 16 residues. Germline CDR1 is MDHEN and CDR2 is SYDVKM. The CDR3 reads CASSFSASGMQETQYF.

This chain links TRBV12-3 or TRBV12-4 with TRBJ1-2; without DNA, the TCRdb call of TRBD1 cannot be checked. CDR3 length: 15 amino acids. CDR3 protein: CASSTDRPYSYGYTF.

The rearrangement uses TRBV2 and TRBJ1-1; the TRBD1 assignment by TCRdb is unverifiable without DNA. Germline values: CDR1 SNHLY, CDR2 FYNNEI. This CDR3 comprises 15 residues. CDR3 in amino acids: CASSIQQGVNTEAFF.

CDR3 sequence: CASSLYPGGYEQYF. V usage is TRBV5-1 and J usage is TRBJ2-7; the D call of TRBD1 rests on TCRdb alone, since no DNA is present to check it. This CDR3 contains 14 residues. Per germline, CDR1 SGHRS and CDR2 YFSETQ.

J is TRBJ2-7 and V is TRBV7-9; TCRdb indicates TRBD1, and absent DNA this call remains unverified. This CDR3 comprises 16 residues. Germline values: CDR1 SEHNR, CDR2 FQNEAQ (reference sequence). This CDR3 is CASSAPRDRASYEQYF.

Measured by frequency, this clonotype is medium-sized. V usage is TRBV19 and J usage is TRBJ2-1; absent DNA, TCRdb's TRBD1 call cannot be checked. The germline V gene has CDR1 LNHDA and CDR2 SQIVND (reference sequence). The CDR3 has 15 amino acids. The CDR3: CASSIRWGGYNEQFF.

By frequency, this clonotype is medium-sized. The chain couples TRBV9 to TRBJ1-2; absent DNA, TCRdb's TRBD1 call cannot be checked. This CDR3 spans 15 amino acids. Germline assignment: CDR1 SGDLS and CDR2 YYNGEE. The CDR3: CASSPDTGGGYGYTF. Filled out from reference TRBV9 and TRBJ1-2, the complete variable domain reads DSGVTQTPKHLITATGQRVTLRCSPRSGDLSVYWYQQSLDQGLQFLIQYYNGEERAKGNILERFSAQQFPDLHSELNLSSLELGDSALYFCASSPDTGGGYGYTFGSGTRLTVV.

This clonotype is medium-sized by frequency. V gene TRBV7-9 combines with J gene TRBJ1-1; TCRdb gives TRBD1 as the D gene, but with no DNA this cannot be confirmed. Germline lookup yields CDR1 SEHNR and CDR2 FQNEAQ (reference sequence). This CDR3 has 15 residues. The CDR3 spells CASSRNRGLNTEAFF.

The V gene is TRBV3-1, the J gene TRBJ1-2; TCRdb's D call of TRBD1 is untestable without DNA. In germline, CDR1 is LGHDT, CDR2 YNNKEL (reference sequence). The CDR3 sequence is 14 residues long. The CDR3 loop reads CASSPDRSNYGYTF.

The chain uses TRBV12-3 or TRBV12-4 and TRBJ2-7; TCRdb designates TRBD2, a call that cannot be tested without DNA. The CDR3 is 16 residues long. The CDR3 reads CASSPGGLAPSYEQYF.

The chain carries TRBV28 and TRBJ2-3; TCRdb calls TRBD2, which cannot be checked without DNA. The CDR3 totals 20 residues. Germline V gene sequence: CDR1 MDHEN, CDR2 SYDVKM. This CDR3 reads CASSGPGGAGGRGMGDTQYF.

The V call is TRBV7-2, the J call TRBJ2-5; TCRdb names TRBD2, which stays unverified in the absence of DNA. From germline, CDR1 is SGHTA and CDR2 FQGNSA. CDR3 size: 17 residues. The CDR3 here is CASSLTTSGREQETQYF.

This sequence joins TRBV21-1 and TRBJ1-2; TCRdb selects TRBD1, and the lack of DNA leaves this call unchecked. TRBV21-1 is a listed pseudogene. The CDR3 length is 15 residues. The CDR3 spells CASSNTTGNTRGYTF.

Measured by frequency, this clonotype is medium-sized. CDR3 sequence: CSVAATSGGFTDTQYF. V gene TRBV29-1 combines with J gene TRBJ2-3; there is no DNA to check the TCRdb D call of TRBD2. The CDR3 extends over 16 amino acids. Germline V CDR1 and CDR2: SQVTM, ANQGSEA.